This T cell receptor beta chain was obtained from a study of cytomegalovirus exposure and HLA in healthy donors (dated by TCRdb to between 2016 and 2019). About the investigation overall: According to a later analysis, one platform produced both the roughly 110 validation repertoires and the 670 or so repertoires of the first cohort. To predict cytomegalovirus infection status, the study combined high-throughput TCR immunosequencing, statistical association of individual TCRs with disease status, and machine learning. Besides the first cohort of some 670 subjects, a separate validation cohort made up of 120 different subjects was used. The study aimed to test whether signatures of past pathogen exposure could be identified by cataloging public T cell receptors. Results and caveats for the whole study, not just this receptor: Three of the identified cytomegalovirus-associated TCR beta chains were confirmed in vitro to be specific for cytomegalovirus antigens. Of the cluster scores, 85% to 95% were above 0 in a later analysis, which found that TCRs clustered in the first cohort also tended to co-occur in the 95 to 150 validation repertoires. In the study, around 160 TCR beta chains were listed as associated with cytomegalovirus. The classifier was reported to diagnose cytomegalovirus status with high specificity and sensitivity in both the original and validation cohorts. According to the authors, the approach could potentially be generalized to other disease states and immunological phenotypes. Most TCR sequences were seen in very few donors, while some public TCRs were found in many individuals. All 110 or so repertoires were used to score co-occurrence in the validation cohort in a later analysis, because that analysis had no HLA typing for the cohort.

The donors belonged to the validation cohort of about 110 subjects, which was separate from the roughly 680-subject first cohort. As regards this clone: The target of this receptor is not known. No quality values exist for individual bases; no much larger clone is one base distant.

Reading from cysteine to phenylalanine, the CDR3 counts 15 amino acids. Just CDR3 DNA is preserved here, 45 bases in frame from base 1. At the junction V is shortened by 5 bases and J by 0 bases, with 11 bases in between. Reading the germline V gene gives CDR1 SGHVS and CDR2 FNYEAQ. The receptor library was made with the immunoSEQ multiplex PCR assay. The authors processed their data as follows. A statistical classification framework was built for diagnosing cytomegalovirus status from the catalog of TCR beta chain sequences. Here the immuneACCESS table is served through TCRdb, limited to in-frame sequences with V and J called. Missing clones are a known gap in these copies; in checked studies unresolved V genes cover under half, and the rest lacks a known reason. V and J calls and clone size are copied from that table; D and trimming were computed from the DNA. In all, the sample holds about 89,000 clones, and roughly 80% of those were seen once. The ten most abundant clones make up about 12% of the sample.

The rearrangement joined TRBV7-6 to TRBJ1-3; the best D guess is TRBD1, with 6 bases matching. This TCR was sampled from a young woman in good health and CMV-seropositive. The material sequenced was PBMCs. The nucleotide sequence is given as TGTGCCAGCAGCCCCGGACAGTACTCTGGAAACACCATATATTTT. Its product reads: CASSPGQYSGNTIYF. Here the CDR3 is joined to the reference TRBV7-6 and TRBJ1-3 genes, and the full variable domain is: GAGVSQSPRYKVTKRGQDVALRCDPISGHVSLYWYRQALGQGPEFLTYFNYEAQQDKSGLPNDRFSAERPEGSISTLTIQRTEQRDSAMYRCASSPGQYSGNTIYFGEGSWLTVV.